This T cell receptor (beta chain) was identified during a study of cytomegalovirus exposure and HLA in healthy donors. The CDR3 has 15 amino acids. Germline-derived CDR1 and CDR2 are SGHNT and YYREEE (reference sequence). V was clipped by 0 bases and J by 2 bases; unmatched bases: 1. The PCR made use of 60 Vbeta and 13 Jbeta primers. This table comes from immunoSEQ multiplex PCR, and its TCRdb copy is limited to in-frame clones, with some not included. In the table there are roughly 120,000 clones, about 81% of which are singletons. The sample consisted of PBMCs. The chain carries TRBV5-4 and TRBJ2-3, with TRBD1 identical over 9 bases. The sequence derives from a man aged 40-49 years in good health and CMV-seronegative. The CDR3: CASSLGDRDTDTQYF. CDR3 in DNA: TGTGCCAGCAGCTTGGGGGACAGGGACACAGATACGCAGTATTTT.